The T cell receptor (beta chain) under discussion was sequenced for a study of beta chain features in type 1 diabetes. Study-wide findings and caveats: Still unanswered here is whether HLA type influences TCRB rearrangement. In all four CD4+ subsets, TCRB CDR3 length was significantly, moderately reduced in type 1 diabetes.

Via the markers CD45RO/CCR7/CD25/CD127/CD95/CD27, stem cell-like memory, regulatory, central memory and naive CD4+ cells were sorted. Every bit of the isolated RNA underwent reverse transcription, so sequencing read expressed TCRB transcripts. It was found that naive, central memory and regulatory T cell samples averaged roughly 3.6 million reads. The method was immunoSEQ multiplex PCR; TCRdb's version includes in-frame clones alone and lacks a portion of them. This table has 130,000 to 150,000 clones, about 9.4% appearing once. After removal of 4 bases from V and 7 bases from J, the junction contained 5 bases not matched to a gene. The CDR3 runs 14 residues. Germline CDR1 reads SGHRS; CDR2 reads YFSETQ. Concerning this clone: Antigen: not known.

Material: naive CD4+ T cells from blood. This clonotype originated in a young man in good health. This chain links TRBV5-1 with TRBJ2-2; TRBD1 matches 9 bases. The CDR3 loop is CASSAGQGGGELFF. Here the CDR3 DNA reads TGCGCCAGCAGCGCGGGACAGGGTGGCGGGGAGCTGTTTTTT.